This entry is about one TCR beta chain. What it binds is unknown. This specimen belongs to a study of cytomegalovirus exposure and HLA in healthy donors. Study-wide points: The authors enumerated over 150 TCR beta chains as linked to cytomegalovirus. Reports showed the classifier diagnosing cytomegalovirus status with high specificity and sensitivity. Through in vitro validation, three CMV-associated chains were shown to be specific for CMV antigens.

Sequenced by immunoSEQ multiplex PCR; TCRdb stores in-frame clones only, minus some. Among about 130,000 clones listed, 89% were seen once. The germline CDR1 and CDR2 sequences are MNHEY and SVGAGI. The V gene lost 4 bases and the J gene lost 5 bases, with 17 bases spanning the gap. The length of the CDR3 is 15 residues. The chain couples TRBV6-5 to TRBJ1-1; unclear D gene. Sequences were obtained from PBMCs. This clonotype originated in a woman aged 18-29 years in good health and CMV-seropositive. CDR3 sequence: CASSSVPWARTEAFF. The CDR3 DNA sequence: TGTGCCAGCAGTTCCGTACCCTGGGCAAGGACTGAAGCTTTCTTT.